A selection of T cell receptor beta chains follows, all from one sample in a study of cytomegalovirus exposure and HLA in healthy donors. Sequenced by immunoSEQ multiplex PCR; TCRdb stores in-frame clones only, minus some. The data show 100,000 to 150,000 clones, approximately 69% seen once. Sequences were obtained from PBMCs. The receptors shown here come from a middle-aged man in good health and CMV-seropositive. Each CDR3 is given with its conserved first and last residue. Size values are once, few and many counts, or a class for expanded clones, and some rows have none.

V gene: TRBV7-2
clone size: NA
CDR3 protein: CASTRTGTRSNEQFF

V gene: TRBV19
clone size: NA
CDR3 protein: CASSTISGLTYGYTF

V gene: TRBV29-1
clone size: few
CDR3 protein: CSVEESGTSYNEQFF

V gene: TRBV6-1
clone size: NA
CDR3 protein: CASRALSGENYEQYF

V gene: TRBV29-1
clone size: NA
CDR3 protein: CSVEGRRGLTGNTIYF

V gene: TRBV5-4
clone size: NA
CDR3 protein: CASSYEGGTVQPQHF

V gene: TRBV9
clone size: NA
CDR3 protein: CASSVAPTSGSYEQYF

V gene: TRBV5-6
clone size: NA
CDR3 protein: CASSNFPTAREELFF

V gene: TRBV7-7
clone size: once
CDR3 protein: CASSLSLAGSLTDTQYF

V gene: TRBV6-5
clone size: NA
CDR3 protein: CASSSQGLAGAGEQFF

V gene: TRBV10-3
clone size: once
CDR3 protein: CAISDRQGGATNEKLFF

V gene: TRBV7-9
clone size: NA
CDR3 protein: CASRFTGTGANVLTF

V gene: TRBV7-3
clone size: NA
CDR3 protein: CASSLTAGSDTQYF

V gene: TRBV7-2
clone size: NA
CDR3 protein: CASRQTQTGTGVNYGYTF

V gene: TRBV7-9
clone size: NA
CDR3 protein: CASSRDRSSYEQYF